Following are 10 T cell receptor beta chains from one sample sequenced in a study of identical twins. TCRdb recomputed calls from the 5' RACE reads with MiXCR, one row per CDR3 protein. This sample has more than 1.5 million distinct CDR3 sequences, with around 33% found just once. Sequencing input: cord blood. The receptors here all came from a newborn girl in good health.

A single count supports this clonotype. V gene TRBV7-9 combines with J gene TRBJ2-1; D not certain. The CDR3 sequence is 16 residues long. Germline V lookup: CDR1 SEHNR, CDR2 FQNEAQ (reference sequence). Trimming took 6 bases from V and 13 from J, leaving 28 bases between them. CDR3 nucleotides: TGTGCCAGCAGTGATAGCCCCCCTCAGTACCGAGAGACCCAGTTCTTC. Its translation: CASSDSPPQYRETQFF.

This clonotype was found a few times. This chain connects TRBV3-1 to TRBJ2-3, with 9 bases matching TRBD1. Unmatched junction bases numbered 7, after V lost 3 bases and J lost 6 bases. This CDR3 spans 15 amino acids. The germline V gene encodes CDR1 LGHDT and CDR2 YNNKEL (reference sequence). The CDR3 protein is CASSQGTGTGDTQYF. Here the CDR3 DNA reads TGTGCCAGCAGCCAGGGGACAGGGACGGGGGATACGCAGTATTTT.

The table lists this clonotype with a few counts. The chain couples TRBV4-1 to TRBJ2-7; the match to TRBD1 covers 10 bases. Germline V gene lookup returns CDR1 MGHRA and CDR2 YSYEKL. Losses at the gene ends were 3 bases for V and 2 bases for J; bases not matched to a gene: 4. CDR3 size: 15 residues. The CDR3 loop is CASSHPGTGAYEQYF. The DNA for the CDR3 is TGCGCCAGCAGCCACCCCGGGACAGGGGCCTACGAGCAGTACTTC.

This clonotype was seen more than once but under ten times. CDR3 bases: TGCAGCGTTGAAAGACTAGCGGGAGGGCCAAACAATGAGCAGTTCTTC. Protein sequence: CSVERLAGGPNNEQFF. The chain carries TRBV29-1 and TRBJ2-1; 14 bases are shared with TRBD2. This CDR3 is 16 amino acids long. The junction had 5 bases not matched to a gene; V was cut back by 2 bases and J by 5 bases. Germline CDR1 and CDR2: SQVTM and ANQGSEA.

This clonotype was seen only a few times. The chain employs TRBV12-3 or TRBV12-4 and TRBJ2-7; TRBD1 matches at 9 bases. The V gene end was trimmed by 7 bases and the J gene end by 3 bases; junction bases not matched to a gene: 10. The CDR3 covers 15 residues. CDR3 residues: CASTITGTGSYEQYF. CDR3 coding DNA: TGTGCCAGCACCATAACCGGGACAGGGAGCTACGAGCAGTACTTC.

The gene calls are TRBV10-3 and TRBJ1-4; 8 bases map to TRBD1. CDR1 and CDR2 from the germline V gene are ENHRY and SYGVKD. This CDR3 is built from 13 residues. V shed 4 bases and J 8 bases; nucleotides not matched to a gene: 3. The CDR3 bases are TGTGCCATCAGTGGGACAGGGAGAGAAAAACTGTTTTTT. It codes for CAISGTGREKLFF.

This clonotype was counted between two and nine times. V is TRBV27 and J is TRBJ1-2; perhaps TRBD1 as D (6 bases). Looked up from germline, CDR1 is MNHEY and CDR2 is SMNVEV (reference sequence). V was clipped by 2 bases and J by 3 bases, with 16 bases between them. The CDR3 sequence is 16 residues long. CDR3 coding DNA: TGTGCCAGCAGTTTAGAGGCGGACAGAAGGGACTATGGCTACACCTTC. The encoded protein is CASSLEADRRDYGYTF.

The rearrangement links TRBV10-3 to TRBJ2-4; tentatively, D is TRBD1 (6 bases). Trimming took 6 bases from V and 12 from J, leaving 15 bases between them. This CDR3 is 12 amino acids long. CDR1 is ENHRY, CDR2 SYGVKD, per germline. The DNA for the CDR3 is TGTGCCATCAGCCGAACCGGGACAACTCAGTACTTC. Its protein product is CAISRTGTTQYF.

The V and J genes are TRBV12-3 or TRBV12-4 and TRBJ2-3; D is possibly TRBD1 (6 bases). The CDR3 has 15 amino acids. Trimming took 3 bases from V and 3 from J, leaving 13 bases between them. The CDR3 protein is CASSLWGHKTDTQYF. The CDR3 coding sequence is TGTGCCAGCAGTTTGTGGGGACATAAGACAGATACGCAGTATTTT.

This clonotype was recorded many times. The chain carries TRBV5-1 and TRBJ1-2, with D tentatively TRBD1 (6 bases). This CDR3 is 17 amino acids long. Between the trimmed V and J ends, which lost 0 bases and 5 bases, there was a span of 20 bases. Germline assignment: CDR1 SGHRS and CDR2 YFSETQ. CDR3 DNA sequence: TGCGCCAGCAGCTTGGAATTGGACAGTGGGATGTGGTATGGCTACACCTTC. It encodes CASSLELDSGMWYGYTF.